One sample yielded the 21 T cell receptor beta chains listed below, sequenced in a study of T cells in Graves' hyperthyroidism and ophthalmopathy. RNA transcripts gave rise to amplified TCR beta CDR3 regions. HTBI primers were used for first-round RT-PCR of the TCR CDR3. TCRdb ran MiXCR on the multiplex PCR reads and lists one entry per CDR3 protein. The sample includes about 560,000 distinct CDR3 sequences, about a sixth of them seen just once. The material sequenced was blood. Source of these receptors: a woman aged 18 to 35 with Graves' hyperthyroidism.

The V gene is TRBV7-9, the J gene TRBJ1-1, with D unresolved. Deletions cut 5 bases from V and 11 bases from J, with 9 bases between. The CDR3 contains 10 residues. From germline, CDR1 is SEHNR and CDR2 FQNEAQ (reference sequence). The CDR3 bases are TGTGCCAGCAGCGCCTTACATGCTTTCTTT. Protein sequence: CASSALHAFF.

The J gene is TRBJ2-1, the V gene TRBV10-1; 9 bases are shared with TRBD2. V trimming: 7 bases; J trimming: 1 base; junction bases outside the gene matches: 8. Looked up from germline, CDR1 is WNHNN and CDR2 is SYGVQD (reference sequence). The CDR3 loop spans 16 amino acids. In DNA, the CDR3 is TGCGCCAGCAAGACTTCAGCGGGAGGATCCTACAATGAGCAGTTCTTC. Protein: CASKTSAGGSYNEQFF.

This clonotype was detected many times. J is TRBJ2-3 and V is TRBV7-3, with D maybe TRBD1 (6 bases). Germline-derived CDR1 and CDR2 are SGHTA and FQGTGA. The V and J ends lost 4 bases and 6 bases respectively, with 11 bases between them. The CDR3 contains 13 residues. Written as DNA, the CDR3 is TGTGCCAGCAGCTCCGGACAGTTCGATACGCAGTATTTT. Its translation: CASSSGQFDTQYF.

In this sample, this clonotype turned up many times. V is TRBV12-5 and J is TRBJ1-2, with 7 nucleotides matching TRBD1. The length of the CDR3 is 13 residues. J gave up 8 bases and V 7 bases, and 10 bases lay outside the gene matches. The germline V gene encodes CDR1 LGHNT and CDR2 FRNRAP. For the CDR3, the DNA is TGTGCTAGTGCCTCGTACCGGGACAGCGGCTACACCTTC. Protein sequence: CASASYRDSGYTF.

This chain uses TRBV7-2 with TRBJ2-3; D is possibly TRBD1 (6 bases). V shed 5 bases and J shed 4 bases, with 10 bases lying between them. The CDR3 extends over 13 amino acids. The germline V gene has CDR1 SGHTA and CDR2 FQGNSA. This chain's CDR3 is CASSSAGADTQYF. DNA of the CDR3: TGTGCCAGCAGCAGTGCAGGGGCAGATACGCAGTATTTT.

This clonotype was counted a few times. This chain connects TRBV5-1 to TRBJ2-5, with 7 bases fitting TRBD1. Germline V gene data show CDR1 as SGHRS and CDR2 as YFSETQ. This CDR3 has 16 amino acids. V shed 0 bases and J 3 bases; nucleotides not matched to a gene: 8. Here the CDR3 DNA reads TGCGCCAGCAGCTTGGCGACAGGGTGGAGTAAAGAGACCCAGTACTTC. Its translation: CASSLATGWSKETQYF. Full variable domain (outside the CDR3, taken from reference TRBV5-1 and TRBJ2-5): KAGVTQTPRYLIKTRGQQVTLSCSPISGHRSVSWYQQTPGQGLQFLFEYFSETQRNKGNFPGRFSGRQFSNSRSEMNVSTLELGDSALYLCASSLATGWSKETQYFGPGTRLLVL.

J is TRBJ1-2 and V is TRBV29-1; 7 nucleotides agree with TRBD1. This CDR3 contains 12 residues. Germline assignment: CDR1 SQVTM and CDR2 ANQGSEA. Trimming at V came to 3 bases and at J to 6 bases, leaving 4 bases not matched to a gene. CDR3 sequence: CSVEKGAHGYTF. In nucleotides, the CDR3 is TGCAGCGTTGAGAAGGGGGCCCATGGCTACACCTTC. Full variable domain (remainder filled in from reference TRBV29-1 and TRBJ1-2): SAVISQKPSRDICQRGTSLTIQCQVDSQVTMMFWYRQQPGQSLTLIATANQGSEATYESGFVIDKFPISRPNLTFSTLTVSNMSPEDSSIYLCSVEKGAHGYTFGSGTRLTVV.

The J gene is TRBJ2-1, the V gene TRBV20-1; D not certain. The germline CDR1 and CDR2 sequences are DFQATT and SNEGSKA (reference sequence). Trimming pared 5 bases from V and 8 bases from J, leaving 10 bases between. The CDR3 covers 11 residues. In DNA, the CDR3 is TGCAGTGCTCGGATAGAACATGAGCAGTTCTTC. Translation gives CSARIEHEQFF.

This rearrangement joins TRBV15 to TRBJ1-4; D is unclear. Germline lookup yields CDR1 LNHNV and CDR2 YYDKDF (reference sequence). CDR3 length equals 15 residues. Trimming shortened V by 5 bases and J by 8 bases, and 18 bases separated the two germline ends. DNA of the CDR3: TGTGCCACCAGCGGGGAGGACGCGGGGAACGAAAAACTGTTTTTT. It specifies CATSGEDAGNEKLFF. The full variable domain, its missing parts supplied by reference TRBV15 and TRBJ1-4, is DAMVIQNPRYQVTQFGKPVTLSCSQTLNHNVMYWYQQKSSQAPKLLFHYYDKDFNNEADTPDNFQSRRPNTSFCFLDIRSPGLGDTAMYLCATSGEDAGNEKLFFGSGTQLSVL.

The chain joins TRBV4-2 to TRBJ2-7; D is uncertain. The CDR3 is made up of 16 amino acids. V shed 0 bases and J shed 1 base, with 13 bases lying between them. From germline, CDR1 is LGHNA and CDR2 YNFKEQ. In DNA, the CDR3 is TGTGCCAGCAGCCAAGATCGGTCATTGGTTTCCTACGAGCAGTACTTC. Its translation: CASSQDRSLVSYEQYF.

The V and J genes are TRBV6-5 and TRBJ1-2; the D gene is possibly TRBD1 (5 bases). Germline-derived CDR1 and CDR2 are MNHEY and SVGAGI. V lost 0 bases and J 0 bases, leaving 23 bases between the germline ends. The CDR3 has 20 amino acids. CDR3 DNA sequence: TGTGCCAGCAGTTACTCGAGGCGAGGGGCAGTGACTCTAGCTAACTATGGCTACACCTTC. Protein sequence: CASSYSRRGAVTLANYGYTF.

The table lists this clonotype with many counts. V and J are TRBV11-2 and TRBJ1-1, with D possibly matching TRBD1 (6 bases). The CDR3 covers 15 residues. From germline, CDR1 is SGHAT and CDR2 FQNNGV. V shed 1 base and J shed 1 base, with 10 bases lying between them. CDR3 nucleotide sequence: TGTGCCAGCAGCTTAGGGTCCAGGGGGAACACTGAAGCTTTCTTT. Amino acid sequence: CASSLGSRGNTEAFF. Together with reference TRBV11-2 and TRBJ1-1, the CDR3 gives the full variable domain: EAGVAQSPRYKIIEKRQSVAFWCNPISGHATLYWYQQILGQGPKLLIQFQNNGVVDDSQLPKDRFSAERLKGVDSTLKIQPAKLEDSAVYLCASSLGSRGNTEAFFGQGTRLTVV.

This clonotype was observed many times. J is TRBJ1-1 and V is TRBV30; D is unclear. This CDR3 contains 12 residues. Trimming cost V 4 bases and J 5 bases, with 11 bases left between them. Germline CDR1 reads GTSNPN; CDR2 reads SVGIG (reference sequence). CDR3 residues: CAWKDPRTEAFF. In DNA, the CDR3 is TGTGCCTGGAAGGACCCGAGGACTGAAGCTTTCTTT.

In the case of this clonotype: This likely reflects a read error, since a far larger clone is one base away. This sequence joins TRBV28 and TRBJ2-7; no clear D. Germline V gene data show CDR1 as MDHEN and CDR2 as SYDVKM. The CDR3 covers 13 residues. The CDR3 bases are TGTGCCAACAGTTTGGGTCAGGCCTACGAGCAGTACTTC. As protein: CANSLGQAYEQYF.

This clonotype came up a few times. This chain uses TRBV12-3 or TRBV12-4 with TRBJ2-4; D not resolved. The CDR3 extends over 12 amino acids. The ends were cut back, 8 bases at V and 6 bases at J, with 11 bases in the middle. This chain's CDR3 is CASRGSGNIQYF. The DNA of the CDR3 is TGTGCCAGCCGCGGCTCCGGAAACATTCAGTACTTC.

This clonotype has more than one count but fewer than ten. V gene TRBV6-1 combines with J gene TRBJ1-4, with a tentative D call TRBD1 (5 bases). V lost 6 bases to trimming and J lost 5 bases, with 13 bases between them. From germline, CDR1 is MNHNS and CDR2 SASEGT. CDR3 size: 14 residues. The CDR3 spells CASRATDLNEKLFF. The DNA of the CDR3 is TGTGCCAGCAGGGCGACAGACCTGAATGAAAAACTGTTTTTT.

The chain recombines TRBV20-1 with TRBJ1-3; 8 bases are a match to TRBD1. V lost 1 base, J lost 2 bases, and 4 bases stayed unmatched. Germline V gene sequence: CDR1 DFQATT, CDR2 SNEGSKA (reference sequence). This CDR3 has 15 residues. The CDR3 DNA reads TGCAGTGCTAGAGCCATGACAGGGGCTGGAAACACCATATATTTT. Its protein is CSARAMTGAGNTIYF.

The sample holds a few counts of this clonotype. The chain carries TRBV3-1 and TRBJ1-4, with a possible D match to TRBD1 (6 bases). CDR3 length: 15 amino acids. Trimming pared 4 bases from V and 4 bases from J, leaving 13 bases between. CDR1 is LGHDT, CDR2 YNNKEL, per germline (reference sequence). The CDR3 DNA is TGTGCCAGCAGCCGATATGGACAGATTAATGAAAAACTGTTTTTT. Protein product: CASSRYGQINEKLFF. Using reference TRBV3-1 and TRBJ1-4 for the parts outside the CDR3, the full variable domain is DTAVSQTPKYLVTQMGNDKSIKCEQNLGHDTMYWYKQDSKKFLKIMFSYNNKELIINETVPNRFSPKSPDKAHLNLHINSLELGDSAVYFCASSRYGQINEKLFFGSGTQLSVL.

In this sample, this clonotype turned up a few times. This chain connects TRBV10-2 to TRBJ2-5; D may correspond to TRBD1 or TRBD2 (6 bases each). This CDR3 is built from 13 residues. Between the trimmed V and J ends, which lost 7 bases and 4 bases, there was a span of 13 bases. CDR1 is WSHSY and CDR2 is SAAADI in the germline V gene. The CDR3 reads CASNRGVGETQYF. The CDR3 DNA follows: TGCGCCAGCAATAGGGGGGTAGGAGAGACCCAGTACTTC.

The chain couples TRBV4-1 to TRBJ2-3, with a weak D call TRBD2 (5 bases). The ends were cut back, 0 bases at V and 6 bases at J, with 16 bases in the middle. The germline V gene encodes CDR1 MGHRA and CDR2 YSYEKL. The CDR3 spans 16 residues. The chain's CDR3 is CASSQDWRRRADTQYF. The CDR3 DNA is TGCGCCAGCAGCCAAGATTGGAGGAGGCGGGCGGATACGCAGTATTTT.

V and J are TRBV19 and TRBJ1-5; possibly TRBD1 for D (5 bases). Germline assignment: CDR1 LNHDA and CDR2 SQIVND (reference sequence). Trimming cost V 3 bases and J 4 bases, with 7 bases left between them. The CDR3 runs to 13 residues. The CDR3 sequence: CASSIHRNQPQHF. DNA of the CDR3: TGTGCCAGTAGTATCCACAGGAATCAGCCCCAGCATTTT.